The next 31 T cell receptor beta chains were all read from a single sample in a study of blood T cell repertoires in COVID-19. Sequencing was performed with immunoSEQ multiplex PCR; in TCRdb, only in-frame clones are kept and a portion is missing. The sample lists 250,000 or so clones, around 81% occurring once. The sequencing input was peripheral blood. These receptors were obtained from a man aged 25-45 years who had recovered from COVID-19.

The chain recombines TRBV10-1 with TRBJ2-5; 7 bases agree with TRBD2. The V gene end was trimmed by 6 bases and the J gene end by 5 bases; junction bases not matched to a gene: 12. The CDR3 is 15 amino acids. The germline V gene has CDR1 WNHNN and CDR2 SYGVQD (reference sequence). The CDR3 DNA sequence: TGCGCCAGCAGCGGGACGGGGGGACGAGGGGAGACCCAGTACTTC. The encoded protein is CASSGTGGRGETQYF.

The chain recombines TRBV5-1 with TRBJ2-2; D uncertain. Trimming removed 4 bases at V and 0 bases at J, with 7 bases between. Germline V gene lookup returns CDR1 SGHRS and CDR2 YFSETQ. The CDR3 loop spans 14 amino acids. The CDR3 DNA follows: TGCGCCAGCAGCGCAACTCCGAACACCGGGGAGCTGTTTTTT. Translation gives CASSATPNTGELFF.

The CDR3 DNA is TGTGCCAGCAGGAGTAGCTCCTATAATTCACCCCTCCACTTT. This translates into CASRSSSYNSPLHF. The chain is built from TRBV6-5 and TRBJ1-6; D is undetermined. Trimming pared 6 bases from V and 0 bases from J, leaving 6 bases between. Germline-derived CDR1 and CDR2 are MNHEY and SVGAGI. This CDR3 has 14 amino acids.

This clone came up a few times. This chain links TRBV2 with TRBJ1-1; D possibly corresponds to TRBD1 (6 bases). Deletions cut 0 bases from V and 3 bases from J, with 11 bases between. The CDR3 runs to 15 residues. Germline CDR1 is SNHLY and CDR2 is FYNNEI. The CDR3 DNA is TGTGCCAGCAGTGAAGCAACAGGGCCCTACACTGAAGCTTTCTTT. Translating it yields CASSEATGPYTEAFF.

The chain joins TRBV28 to TRBJ2-5; TRBD1 matches at 9 bases. The V and J ends lost 7 bases and 5 bases, in that order; junction bases with no gene match: 11. Germline CDR1 reads MDHEN; CDR2 reads SYDVKM. This CDR3 comprises 15 residues. The CDR3 spells CASISEGQGGETQYF. DNA for the CDR3: TGTGCCAGCATATCCGAGGGACAGGGTGGTGAGACCCAGTACTTC.

This rearrangement joins TRBV29-1 to TRBJ2-5; D might be TRBD2 (5 bases). This CDR3 has 13 residues. CDR1 SQVTM and CDR2 ANQGSEA come from the germline V gene. The V and J ends lost 3 bases and 7 bases respectively, with 15 bases between them. The CDR3 sequence: CSVDPGTGRTQYF. The CDR3 DNA follows: TGCAGCGTTGACCCGGGAACGGGTAGGACCCAGTACTTC.

The chain couples TRBV7-2 to TRBJ2-5; D remains unclear. The CDR3 runs 14 residues. Trimming removed 5 bases from V and 1 base from J, with 11 bases in between. CDR1 is SGHTA, CDR2 FQGNSA, per germline. CDR3 protein: CASSPERVQETQYF. The DNA of the CDR3 is TGTGCCAGCAGCCCCGAGCGCGTCCAAGAGACCCAGTACTTC. The variable domain in full, with the rest retrieved from reference TRBV7-2 and TRBJ2-5, is GAGVSQSPSNKVTEKGKDVELRCDPISGHTALYWYRQSLGQGLEFLIYFQGNSAPDKSGLPSDRFSAERTGGSVSTLTIQRTQQEDSAVYLCASSPERVQETQYFGPGTRLLVL.

This chain links TRBV7-7 with TRBJ2-5; perhaps TRBD1 as D (6 bases). CDR3 size: 15 residues. The V gene lost 5 bases and the J gene lost 4 bases, with 17 bases spanning the gap. The germline gives CDR1 SSHAT, CDR2 FNYEAQ (reference sequence). This chain's CDR3 is CASSPWDTRGETQYF. DNA for the CDR3: TGTGCCAGCAGCCCCTGGGACACCCGGGGAGAGACCCAGTACTTC. Complete variable domain (other parts from reference TRBV7-7 and TRBJ2-5): GAGVSQSPRYKVTKRGQDVTLRCDPISSHATLYWYQQALGQGPEFLTYFNYEAQPDKSGLPSDRFSAERPEGSISTLTIQRTEQRDSAMYRCASSPWDTRGETQYFGPGTRLLVL.

The rearrangement joins TRBV3-1 (or the pseudogene TRBV3-2) to TRBJ1-1, with 9 nucleotides matching TRBD1. There are 13 residues in the CDR3. The germline gives CDR1 LGHDT, CDR2 YNNKEL (reference sequence). V lost 2 bases to trimming and J lost 8 bases; unmatched junction nucleotides: 3. The CDR3 region is CASSQQDRGEAFF. The CDR3 region has the DNA TGTGCCAGCAGCCAACAGGACAGGGGCGAAGCTTTCTTT.

V and J are TRBV5-1 and TRBJ2-7; D not certain. Germline V gene sequence: CDR1 SGHRS, CDR2 YFSETQ. V lost 0 bases and J 0 bases, leaving 7 bases between the germline ends. The CDR3 is 14 residues long. CDR3 region: CASSLAPSSYEQYF. The CDR3 coding sequence is TGCGCCAGCAGCTTGGCCCCTAGCTCCTACGAGCAGTACTTC.

The rearrangement joins TRBV10-3 to TRBJ2-7; perhaps TRBD2 as D (5 bases). The V gene lost 6 bases and the J gene lost 7 bases, with 25 bases spanning the gap. CDR1 and CDR2 (germline): ENHRY, SYGVKD. This CDR3 is built from 16 residues. CDR3 sequence: CAIRKLGPPGGGEQYF. The DNA of the CDR3 is TGTGCCATCAGGAAGCTCGGCCCTCCAGGAGGCGGTGAGCAGTACTTC.

The chain carries TRBV18 and TRBJ2-1, with 13 bases aligning to TRBD2. CDR1 KGHSH and CDR2 LQKENI come from the germline V gene. V lost 5 bases, J lost 0 bases, and 4 bases stayed unmatched. The CDR3 extends over 17 amino acids. The CDR3 spells CASSMTSGGLSYNEQFF. The DNA of the CDR3 is TGTGCCAGCTCAATGACTAGCGGGGGGCTCTCCTACAATGAGCAGTTCTTC. The full variable domain, with the rest looked up from reference TRBV18 and TRBJ2-1, is NAGVMQNPRHLVRRRGQEARLRCSPMKGHSHVYWYRQLPEEGLKFMVYLQKENIIDESGMPKERFSAEFPKEGPSILRIQQVVRGDSAAYFCASSMTSGGLSYNEQFFGPGTRLTVL.

The rearrangement uses TRBV5-1 and TRBJ1-4, with D possibly TRBD1 on 6 matching bases. This CDR3 is 18 amino acids long. Trimming pared 3 bases from V and 0 bases from J, leaving 18 bases between. From germline, CDR1 is SGHRS and CDR2 YFSETQ. The CDR3 loop is CASSWSLRTAATNEKLFF. Here the CDR3 DNA reads TGCGCCAGCAGCTGGTCACTTCGGACAGCTGCAACTAATGAAAAACTGTTTTTT.

As DNA, the CDR3 is TGTGCCAGCAGTGCAGGGTTGGCTGGCTACACCTTC. Amino acid sequence: CASSAGLAGYTF. This chain uses TRBV28 with TRBJ1-2, with D maybe TRBD1 (5 bases). This CDR3 spans 12 amino acids. Between the trimmed V and J ends, which lost 5 bases and 7 bases, there was a span of 11 bases. Germline V lookup: CDR1 MDHEN, CDR2 SYDVKM.

This clone was seen just once. Distinct nucleotide sequences in the sample also encode this CDR3. The chain has TRBV19 and TRBJ1-1; TRBD1 might be the D (5 bases). CDR3 size: 15 residues. V dropped 1 base and J dropped 1 base, with 10 bases sitting between them. Germline V gene lookup returns CDR1 LNHDA and CDR2 SQIVND (reference sequence). CDR3 bases: TGTGCCAGTAGTATAGTCAGGGAACGGAACACTGAAGCTTTCTTT. Translation: CASSIVRERNTEAFF. Variable domain in full (rest from reference TRBV19 and TRBJ1-1): DGGITQSPKYLFRKEGQNVTLSCEQNLNHDAMYWYRQDPGQGLRLIYYSQIVNDFQKGDIAEGYSVSREKKESFPLTVTSAQKNPTAFYLCASSIVRERNTEAFFGQGTRLTVV.

The chain employs TRBV7-9 and TRBJ2-3, with D tentatively TRBD1 (5 bases). Germline V lookup: CDR1 SEHNR, CDR2 FQNEAQ (reference sequence). The CDR3 is 16 amino acids. Between the trimmed V and J ends, which lost 1 base and 0 bases, there was a span of 11 bases. The chain's CDR3 is CASSLESPGSTDTQYF. Here the CDR3 DNA reads TGTGCCAGCAGCTTAGAAAGTCCAGGGAGCACAGATACGCAGTATTTT.

CDR3 coding DNA: TGTGCCAGCAGCCGTACAGGGATGGAGACCCAGTACTTC. It specifies CASSRTGMETQYF. The rearrangement uses TRBV7-9 and TRBJ2-5, with D perhaps TRBD1 (6 bases). CDR3 length: 13 amino acids. Trimming took off 5 bases at V and 5 bases at J, with 12 bases between the two ends. The germline gives CDR1 SEHNR, CDR2 FQNEAQ (reference sequence).

The chain combines TRBV7-9 with TRBJ1-2; D is possibly TRBD1 (5 bases). This CDR3 has 15 residues. V was pared by 2 bases and J by 3 bases, with 13 bases between. CDR1 and CDR2 from the germline V gene are SEHNR and FQNEAQ (reference sequence). CDR3 nucleotides: TGTGCCAGCAGCTTAAATGCGGGGCGAGACTATGGCTACACCTTC. Amino acids: CASSLNAGRDYGYTF.

In DNA form, the CDR3 reads TGTGCCAGCAGCCTAACGCTCGCAGGTACCGGGGAGCTGTTTTTT. As protein: CASSLTLAGTGELFF. The chain couples TRBV5-4 to TRBJ2-2; no clear D gene. The CDR3 is 15 residues long. V gave up 4 bases and J gave up 5 bases, with 15 bases separating them. Germline lookup yields CDR1 SGHNT and CDR2 YYREEE (reference sequence).

V gene TRBV5-1 combines with J gene TRBJ1-6; D is uncertain. Germline CDR1 is SGHRS and CDR2 is YFSETQ. The CDR3 length is 14 residues. The V end lost 0 bases, the J end lost 7 bases, and 8 bases lay between the germline ends. CDR3 sequence reads: CASSLGFENSPLHF. The CDR3, as DNA: TGCGCCAGCAGCTTGGGGTTCGAGAATTCACCCCTCCACTTT.

J is TRBJ1-1 and V is TRBV28; D may be TRBD1 (5 bases). CDR1 and CDR2 from the germline V gene are MDHEN and SYDVKM. Trimming took off 2 bases at V and 4 bases at J, with 8 bases between the two ends. The CDR3 is 13 residues long. In DNA, the CDR3 is TGTGCCAGCAGTTTAGGCAGGGCCACTGAAGCTTTCTTT. Translating gives CASSLGRATEAFF.

The chain has TRBV5-7 and TRBJ2-5; TRBD2 matches at 14 bases. TRBV5-7 carries the ORF label, with uncertain function. The CDR3 is 15 amino acids. Germline trimming cut 4 bases from V and 6 bases from J; bases unmatched to any gene: 5. The CDR3 sequence is CASSVTSGGAKTQYF. CDR3 in DNA: TGTGCCAGCAGCGTGACTAGCGGGGGGGCAAAGACCCAGTACTTC.

This clone was seen repeatedly, ten times or more. The chain links TRBV4-1 to TRBJ1-2; D is possibly TRBD1 (6 bases). CDR3 length equals 15 residues. The V end was cut by 3 bases, the J end by 8 bases, with 19 bases between. Germline V gives CDR1 MGHRA, CDR2 YSYEKL. The CDR3 sequence is CASSQRYRVADGYTF. CDR3 bases: TGCGCCAGCAGCCAGAGATACAGGGTTGCTGACGGCTACACCTTC.

The chain recombines TRBV4-1 with TRBJ1-1; D remains unclear. CDR1 is MGHRA and CDR2 is YSYEKL in the germline V gene. Trimming took 0 bases from V and 3 from J, leaving 8 bases between them. The CDR3 totals 14 residues. CDR3: CASSQESVYTEAFF. CDR3 coding DNA: TGCGCCAGCAGCCAAGAGTCCGTATACACTGAAGCTTTCTTT.

The sample holds a few counts of this clone. A read error may produce the germline difference seen at one junction end. The chain joins TRBV19 to TRBJ2-7, with a weak D call TRBD1 (6 bases). Germline CDR1 LNHDA, CDR2 SQIVND (reference sequence). The CDR3 loop spans 15 amino acids. The CDR3 bases are TGTGCCAGTAGCCCCGCCAGGGGAACCTCCAACGAGCAGTACTTC. Translation: CASSPARGTSNEQYF.

The V call is TRBV5-4, the J call TRBJ2-7, with a tentative D call TRBD2 (7 bases). There are 15 residues in the CDR3. Trimming removed 3 bases at V and 7 bases at J, with 20 bases between. Germline V gene sequence: CDR1 SGHNT, CDR2 YYREEE (reference sequence). CDR3 in DNA: TGTGCCAGCAGCTGGGGGGCTAGCGGAATGAGTGAGCAGTACTTC. This sequence encodes CASSWGASGMSEQYF.

Here the CDR3 reads CASSEWGGTEAFF. CDR3 DNA sequence: TGTGCCAGCAGTGAATGGGGAGGGACTGAAGCTTTCTTT. The V gene is TRBV2, the J gene TRBJ1-1; D is unclear. The CDR3 consists of 13 residues. The V gene's germline CDR1 is SNHLY and CDR2 FYNNEI. Trimming took 2 bases from V and 5 from J, leaving 9 bases between them.

DNA of the CDR3: TGTGCCAGCAGGCAGAGCACAGATACGCAGTATTTT. It specifies CASRQSTDTQYF. This chain uses TRBV5-5 with TRBJ2-3; no clear D gene. Germline-derived CDR1 and CDR2 are SGHKS and YYEKEE (reference sequence). The CDR3 runs 12 residues. Trimming cost V 5 bases and J 0 bases, with 4 bases left between them.

The V gene is TRBV7-9, the J gene TRBJ1-2; D may be TRBD1 (6 bases). Germline V gene sequence: CDR1 SEHNR, CDR2 FQNEAQ (reference sequence). There are 13 residues in the CDR3. V was pared by 7 bases and J by 6 bases, with 15 bases between. The CDR3 sequence: CASTRGGLDGYTF. The CDR3 coding sequence is TGTGCCAGCACCCGCGGGGGCTTGGATGGCTACACCTTC.

The chain couples TRBV3-1 (or the pseudogene TRBV3-2) to TRBJ1-5; weak D call: TRBD1 (5 bases). This CDR3 comprises 16 residues. Germline V gives CDR1 LGHDT, CDR2 YNNKEL (reference sequence). Trimming removed 0 bases at V and 2 bases at J, with 11 bases between. The CDR3 is CASSQDSGRGNQPQHF. The CDR3, as DNA: TGTGCCAGCAGCCAAGATAGTGGCAGGGGCAATCAGCCCCAGCATTTT.

The V and J genes are TRBV6-5 and TRBJ1-5; 8 bases agree with TRBD1. CDR1 is MNHEY and CDR2 is SVGAGI in the germline V gene. The V gene end was trimmed by 7 bases and the J gene end by 4 bases; junction bases not matched to a gene: 9. The CDR3 consists of 15 residues. The CDR3 nucleotides read TGTGCCAGCATCCTCGGACAGGGATCAAATCAGCCCCAGCATTTT. Its protein product is CASILGQGSNQPQHF.